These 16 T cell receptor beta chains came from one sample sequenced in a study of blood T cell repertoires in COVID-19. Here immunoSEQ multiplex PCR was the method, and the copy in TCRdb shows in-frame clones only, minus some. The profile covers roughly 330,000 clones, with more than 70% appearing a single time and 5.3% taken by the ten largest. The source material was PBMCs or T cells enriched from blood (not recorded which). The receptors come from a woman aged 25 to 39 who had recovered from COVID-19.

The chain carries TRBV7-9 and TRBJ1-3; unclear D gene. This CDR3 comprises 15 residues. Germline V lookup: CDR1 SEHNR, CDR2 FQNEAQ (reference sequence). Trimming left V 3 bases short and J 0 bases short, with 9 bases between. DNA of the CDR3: TGTGCCAGCAGCTTGGTCGGAGGCTCTGGAAACACCATATATTTT. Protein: CASSLVGGSGNTIYF. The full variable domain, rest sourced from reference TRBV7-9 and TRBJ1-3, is DTGVSQNPRHKITKRGQNVTFRCDPISEHNRLYWYRQTLGQGPEFLTYFQNEAQLEKSRLLSDRFSAERPKGSFSTLEIQRTEQGDSAMYLCASSLVGGSGNTIYFGEGSWLTVV.

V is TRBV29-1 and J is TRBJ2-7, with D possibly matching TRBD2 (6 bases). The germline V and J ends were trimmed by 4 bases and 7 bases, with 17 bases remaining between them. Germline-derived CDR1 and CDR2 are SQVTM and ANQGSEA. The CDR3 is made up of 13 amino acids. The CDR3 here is CSVALQGGGEQYF. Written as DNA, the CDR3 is TGCAGCGTTGCCTTGCAGGGAGGAGGAGAGCAGTACTTC.

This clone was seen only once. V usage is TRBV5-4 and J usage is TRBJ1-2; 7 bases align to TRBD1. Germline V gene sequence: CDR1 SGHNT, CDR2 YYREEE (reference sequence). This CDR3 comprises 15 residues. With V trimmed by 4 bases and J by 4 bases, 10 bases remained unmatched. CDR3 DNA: TGTGCCAGCAGCCAACCGACAGGGCTTCCCTATGGCTACACCTTC. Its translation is CASSQPTGLPYGYTF.

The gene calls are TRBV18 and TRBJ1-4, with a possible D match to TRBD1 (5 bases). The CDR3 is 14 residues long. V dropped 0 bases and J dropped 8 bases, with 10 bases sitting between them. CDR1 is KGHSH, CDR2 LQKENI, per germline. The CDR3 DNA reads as TGTGCCAGCTCACCACCGAACAGGCAGGAAAAACTGTTTTTT. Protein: CASSPPNRQEKLFF.

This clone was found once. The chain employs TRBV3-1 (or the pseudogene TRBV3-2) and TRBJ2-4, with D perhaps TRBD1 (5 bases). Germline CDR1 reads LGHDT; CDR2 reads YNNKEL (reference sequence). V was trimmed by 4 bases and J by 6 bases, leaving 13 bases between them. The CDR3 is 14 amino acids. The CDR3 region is CASSPLPQGNIQYF. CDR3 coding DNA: TGTGCCAGCAGCCCGCTACCGCAGGGAAACATTCAGTACTTC.

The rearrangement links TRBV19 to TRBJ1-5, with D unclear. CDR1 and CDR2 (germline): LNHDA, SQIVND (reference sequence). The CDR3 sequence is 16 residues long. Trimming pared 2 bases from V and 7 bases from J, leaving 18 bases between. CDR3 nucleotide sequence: TGTGCCAGTAGTATATTCGCGGGGATGTCAAACCAGCCCCAGCATTTT. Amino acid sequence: CASSIFAGMSNQPQHF.

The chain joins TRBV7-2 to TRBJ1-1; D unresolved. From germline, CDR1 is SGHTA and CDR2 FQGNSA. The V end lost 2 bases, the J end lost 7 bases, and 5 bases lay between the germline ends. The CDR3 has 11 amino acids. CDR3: CASSLHGEAFF. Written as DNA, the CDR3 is TGTGCCAGCAGCTTACACGGTGAAGCTTTCTTT.

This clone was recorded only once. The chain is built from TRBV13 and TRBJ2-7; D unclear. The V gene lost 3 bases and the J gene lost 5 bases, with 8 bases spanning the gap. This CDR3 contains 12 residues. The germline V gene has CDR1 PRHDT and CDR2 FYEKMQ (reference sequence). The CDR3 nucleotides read TGTGCCAGCAGCTTTTCCGCGGACGAGCAGTACTTC. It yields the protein CASSFSADEQYF.

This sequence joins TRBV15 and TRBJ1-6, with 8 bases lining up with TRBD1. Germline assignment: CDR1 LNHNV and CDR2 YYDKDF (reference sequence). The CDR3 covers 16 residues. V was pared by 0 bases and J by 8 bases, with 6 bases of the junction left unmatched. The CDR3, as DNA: TGTGCCACCAGCAGAGAGACAGGGGTCATGGATTCACCCCTCCACTTT. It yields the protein CATSRETGVMDSPLHF.

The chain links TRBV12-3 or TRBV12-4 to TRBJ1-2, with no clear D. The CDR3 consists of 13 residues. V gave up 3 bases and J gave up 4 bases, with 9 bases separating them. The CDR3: CASSFADFYGYTF. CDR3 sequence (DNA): TGTGCCAGCAGTTTTGCAGACTTCTATGGCTACACCTTC.

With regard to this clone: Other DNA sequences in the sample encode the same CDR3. The CDR3, as DNA: TGTGCCAGCAGCCTTAGCTCTGGAAACACCATATATTTT. Its translation is CASSLSSGNTIYF. The V and J genes are TRBV12-3 or TRBV12-4 and TRBJ1-3, with unresolved D. This CDR3 is 13 amino acids long. V was clipped by 6 bases and J by 0 bases, with 6 bases between them.

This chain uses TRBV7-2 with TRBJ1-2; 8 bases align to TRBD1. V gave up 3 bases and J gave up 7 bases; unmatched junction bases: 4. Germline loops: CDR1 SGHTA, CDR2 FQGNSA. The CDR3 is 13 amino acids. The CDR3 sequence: CASSLTGVIGYTF. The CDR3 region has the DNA TGTGCCAGCAGCTTGACAGGGGTAATTGGCTACACCTTC.

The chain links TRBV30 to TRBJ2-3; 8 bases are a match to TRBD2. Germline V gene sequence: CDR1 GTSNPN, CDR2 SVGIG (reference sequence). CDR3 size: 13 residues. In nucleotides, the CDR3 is TGTGCTACGGGACTAGTGGGGTTGGATACGCAGTATTTT. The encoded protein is CATGLVGLDTQYF. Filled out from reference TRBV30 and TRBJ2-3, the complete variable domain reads SQTIHQWPATLVQPVGSPLSLECTVEGTSNPNLYWYRQAAGRGLQLLFYSVGIGQISSEVPQNLSASRPQDRQFILSSKKLLLSDSGFYLCATGLVGLDTQYFGPGTRLTVL.

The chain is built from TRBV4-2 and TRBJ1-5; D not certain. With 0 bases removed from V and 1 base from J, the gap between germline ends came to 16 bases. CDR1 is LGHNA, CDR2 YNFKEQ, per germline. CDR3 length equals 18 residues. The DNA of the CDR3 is TGTGCCAGCAGCCAAGATCCTCAACAGAGCCAAAGCAATCAGCCCCAGCATTTT. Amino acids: CASSQDPQQSQSNQPQHF.

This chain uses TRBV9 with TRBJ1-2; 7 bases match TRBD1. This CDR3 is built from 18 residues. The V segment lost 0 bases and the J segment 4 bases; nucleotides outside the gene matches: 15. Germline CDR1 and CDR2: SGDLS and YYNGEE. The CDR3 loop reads CASSVDAGRGPGSYGYTF. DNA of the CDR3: TGTGCCAGCAGCGTAGATGCCGGTAGGGGGCCAGGTAGCTATGGCTACACCTTC.

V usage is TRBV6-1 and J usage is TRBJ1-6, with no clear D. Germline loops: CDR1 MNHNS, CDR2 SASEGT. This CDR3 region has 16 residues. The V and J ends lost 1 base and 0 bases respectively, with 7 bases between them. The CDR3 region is CASSEVRSSYNSPLHF. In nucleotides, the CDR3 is TGTGCCAGCAGTGAAGTGAGATCCTCCTATAATTCACCCCTCCACTTT.